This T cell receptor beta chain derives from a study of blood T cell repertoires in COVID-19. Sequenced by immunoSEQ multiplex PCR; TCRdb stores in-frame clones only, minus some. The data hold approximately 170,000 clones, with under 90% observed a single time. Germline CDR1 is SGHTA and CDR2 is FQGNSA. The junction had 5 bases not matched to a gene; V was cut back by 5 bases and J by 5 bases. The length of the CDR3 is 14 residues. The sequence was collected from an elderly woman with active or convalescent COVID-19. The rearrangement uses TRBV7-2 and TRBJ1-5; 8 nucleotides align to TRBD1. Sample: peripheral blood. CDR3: CASSQGAGDQPQHF. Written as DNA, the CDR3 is TGTGCCAGCAGCCAGGGGGCAGGGGATCAGCCCCAGCATTTT.